The source of this T cell receptor (beta chain) is a study of CD8+CD57+ T cells in acquired aplastic anemia. In germline, CDR1 is SGHVS, CDR2 FNYEAQ. This CDR3 is 16 amino acids long. Trimming took off 0 bases at V and 3 bases at J, with 14 bases between the two ends. Genomic DNA provided the template from which TCR beta VDJ and CDR3 profiles were obtained. TCRdb re-called the reads through MiXCR, storing one row per CDR3 protein. The sample carries about 220,000 distinct CDR3 sequences, almost 35% recorded once. The chain is built from TRBV7-6 and TRBJ2-5; D is ambiguous. Input material: sorted CD4+, CD8+, or CD8+CD57+ T cells (not recorded which) from PBMCs. This TCR was recovered from a human donor in good health, serving as a control. CDR3 coding DNA: TGTGCCAGCAGCTTAGCTCCCGAGACCTGGGAAGAGACCCAGTACTTC. As protein: CASSLAPETWEETQYF.